These 18 T cell receptor beta chains share one sample of origin, sequenced in a study of T cells in Graves' hyperthyroidism and ophthalmopathy. It was RNA transcripts that yielded the amplified TCR beta CDR3 regions. HTBI primers were used for first-round RT-PCR of the TCR CDR3. MiXCR, run by TCRdb on the multiplex PCR reads, gives a single entry per CDR3 protein. The table includes about 560,000 distinct CDR3 sequences, approximately 15% detected once. Sequencing input: blood. These receptors all stem from a woman between 18 and 29 years old with Graves' hyperthyroidism.

In its sample, this clonotype was seen a few times. The rearrangement links TRBV14 to TRBJ2-5; D gene uncertain. The CDR3 covers 10 residues. Deletions cut 7 bases from V and 3 bases from J, with 3 bases between. Germline lookup yields CDR1 SGHDN and CDR2 FVKESK. CDR3 protein: CASNEETQYF. CDR3 DNA: TGTGCCAGCAATGAAGAGACCCAGTACTTC.

This clonotype was recorded a few times. The rearrangement joins TRBV27 to TRBJ1-2; 10 nucleotides match TRBD1. V shed 8 bases and J 5 bases; nucleotides not matched to a gene: 8. Germline CDR1 reads MNHEY; CDR2 reads SMNVEV (reference sequence). The CDR3 spans 14 residues. The CDR3 region has the DNA TGTGCCAGCCGGGGACAGGGGAAGGGGTATGGCTACACCTTC. Encoded protein: CASRGQGKGYGYTF.

This clonotype was counted many times. This chain links TRBV2 with TRBJ1-1; 8 nucleotides match TRBD1. Germline V CDR1 and CDR2: SNHLY, FYNNEI. The CDR3 sequence is 16 residues long. The ends lost 0 bases at V and 11 bases at J; junction bases unmatched: 14. The CDR3 bases are TGTGCCAGCAGTGAAGCGCTTCAGGGGGCCTGGGAATGGGCTTTCTTT. Translation gives CASSEALQGAWEWAFF.

The rearrangement links TRBV29-1 to TRBJ1-1; D is possibly TRBD1 (6 bases). CDR1 and CDR2 (germline): SQVTM, ANQGSEA. This CDR3 is built from 15 residues. The germline V and J ends were trimmed by 4 bases and 0 bases, with 15 bases remaining between them. The CDR3 DNA sequence: TGCAGCGTTGGATTTGGGGGGCTGGTGAACACTGAAGCTTTCTTT. The encoded protein is CSVGFGGLVNTEAFF.

Points on this clonotype: One junction end does not reproduce the germline sequence, and a read error may be involved. The chain combines TRBV12-3 or TRBV12-4 with TRBJ1-2, with D maybe TRBD1 (6 bases). The CDR3 has 12 residues. This CDR3 reads CTSSLGGGGYTF. The CDR3 DNA follows: TGTACCAGCAGTTTGGGGGGCGGCGGCTACACCTTC.

V is TRBV7-2 and J is TRBJ2-7; D uncertain. V gave up 8 bases and J gave up 2 bases, with 10 bases separating them. The CDR3 is 12 amino acids. In germline, CDR1 is SGHTA, CDR2 FQGNSA. The CDR3 coding sequence is TGTGCCAGCGGCCTCCGGGCCTACGAGCAGTACTTC. Translating it yields CASGLRAYEQYF.

This clonotype was counted between two and nine times. The chain uses TRBV29-1 and TRBJ1-1; TRBD1 matches at 7 bases. In germline, CDR1 is SQVTM, CDR2 ANQGSEA. Trimming took 7 bases from V and 6 from J; bases not matched to a gene: 8. The CDR3 loop spans 12 amino acids. The CDR3 here is CSGQGDGSEAFF. The CDR3 region has the DNA TGCAGCGGACAGGGTGACGGTTCTGAAGCTTTCTTT.

Only a few counts were recorded for this clonotype. In DNA, the CDR3 is TGCAGTGCTAGGCTTCGCAGATTGAACACTGAAGCTTTCTTT. The encoded protein is CSARLRRLNTEAFF. The rearrangement joins TRBV20-1 to TRBJ1-1; D is uncertain. From germline, CDR1 is DFQATT and CDR2 SNEGSKA (reference sequence). The V and J ends lost 3 bases and 0 bases respectively, with 11 bases between them. This CDR3 spans 14 amino acids.

This clonotype was recorded a few times. The V call is TRBV24-1, the J call TRBJ2-1; 9 positions match TRBD1. From germline, CDR1 is KGHDR and CDR2 SFDVKD. The V and J ends lost 0 bases and 8 bases, in that order; junction bases with no gene match: 16. This CDR3 contains 19 residues. The CDR3 region has the DNA TGTGCCACCAGTGATTTGCGCACCGGGACAGGGTCTTGGGATGATGAGCAGTTCTTC. Translation: CATSDLRTGTGSWDDEQFF.

This clonotype has a handful of counts. V and J are TRBV4-3 and TRBJ1-3; D gene uncertain. CDR1 and CDR2 from the germline V gene are LGHNA and YSLEER. The ends were cut back, 4 bases at V and 0 bases at J, with 10 bases in the middle. The CDR3 spans 15 residues. Written as DNA, the CDR3 is TGCGCCAGCAGCCTCGGACGTAGCTCTGGAAACACCATATATTTT. Protein product: CASSLGRSSGNTIYF.

A few counts support this clonotype. V gene TRBV7-8 combines with J gene TRBJ1-4; D possibly corresponds to TRBD1 (6 bases). The V end lost 4 bases, the J end lost 4 bases, and 13 bases lay between the germline ends. The CDR3 covers 15 residues. Germline V gene data show CDR1 as SGHVS and CDR2 as FQNEAQ. The CDR3 bases are TGTGCCAGCAGCTGGGGGACACTAAGTAATGAAAAACTGTTTTTT. Translating it yields CASSWGTLSNEKLFF.

This clonotype has ten or more counts. V and J are TRBV20-1 and TRBJ2-4, with a weak D call TRBD2 (5 bases). The CDR3 totals 14 residues. The germline V and J ends were trimmed by 2 bases and 9 bases, with 17 bases remaining between them. Germline V gene sequence: CDR1 DFQATT, CDR2 SNEGSKA (reference sequence). In DNA, the CDR3 is TGCAGTGCTAGAACTGAGGGCTGGGGAGCCATTCAGTACTTC. It translates to CSARTEGWGAIQYF.

As regards this clonotype: The germline gene is not matched at one end of the junction; a read error may be the cause. The chain has TRBV11-3 and TRBJ2-7; possible D gene TRBD1, 6 bases. The CDR3 extends over 13 amino acids. Per germline, CDR1 SGHNT and CDR2 YENEEA. DNA of the CDR3: TGTCCCAGCAGCTTATCAGGGGCCTACGAGCAGTACTTC. Its translation: CPSSLSGAYEQYF.

This clonotype was picked up a small number of times. The CDR3 spells CASNPQVPSGNTIYF. The CDR3 bases are TGTGCCAGCAACCCACAGGTACCCTCTGGAAACACCATATATTTT. This chain joins TRBV12-3 or TRBV12-4 and TRBJ1-3; maybe TRBD1 (5 bases). Trimming cost V 7 bases and J 0 bases, with 13 bases left between them. The length of the CDR3 is 15 residues.

This clonotype came up many times. The V call is TRBV7-2, the J call TRBJ2-7, with TRBD2 matching over 13 bases. Germline CDR1 reads SGHTA; CDR2 reads FQGNSA. This CDR3 is 18 amino acids long. Unmatched junction bases numbered 7, after V lost 2 bases and J lost 0 bases. This chain's CDR3 is CASSLQGLAGKSSYEQYF. The CDR3 coding sequence is TGTGCCAGCAGCTTACAGGGACTAGCGGGAAAATCCTCCTACGAGCAGTACTTC.

This clonotype was seen at least ten times. In DNA form, the CDR3 reads TGTGCCAGCAGCATCCGCCTTGACAGAGAAGCTTTCTTT. Protein: CASSIRLDREAFF. This chain joins TRBV11-2 and TRBJ1-1; tentatively, D is TRBD1 (5 bases). This CDR3 has 13 amino acids. The V end was cut by 5 bases, the J end by 8 bases, with 15 bases between. The germline CDR1 and CDR2 sequences are SGHAT and FQNNGV.

CDR3 amino acids: CAISAEPNYGYTF. The CDR3, as DNA: TGTGCCATCAGTGCTGAACCGAACTATGGCTACACCTTC. The V and J genes are TRBV10-3 and TRBJ1-2, with D uncertain. V lost 4 bases and J lost 2, with 8 bases in between. The CDR3 has 13 residues. CDR1 is ENHRY, CDR2 SYGVKD, per germline.

This sequence joins TRBV6-4 and TRBJ2-4; 10 nucleotides agree with TRBD2. With 4 bases clipped from V and 4 bases from J, the junction kept 4 bases outside the gene matches. The CDR3 is 15 residues long. Germline values: CDR1 MRHNA, CDR2 SNTAGT. The CDR3 spells CASSARAGGKNIQYF. As DNA, the CDR3 is TGTGCCAGCAGTGCGCGAGCGGGAGGGAAAAACATTCAGTACTTC.